This T cell receptor (beta chain) originates from a study of T cells in Graves' hyperthyroidism and ophthalmopathy. TCR beta CDR3 regions were amplified from RNA. When the TCR CDR3 underwent first-round RT-PCR, the HTBI primer set was used. One entry per CDR3 protein, called by TCRdb with MiXCR from the multiplex PCR reads. The repertoire holds roughly 570,000 distinct CDR3 sequences, with 15% to 18% as singletons. The CDR3 totals 16 residues. Germline V gene sequence: CDR1 MNHNS, CDR2 SASEGT. V was pared by 2 bases and J by 3 bases, with 14 bases between. This clonotype was seen at least ten times. V usage is TRBV6-1 and J usage is TRBJ1-5; perhaps TRBD1 as D (6 bases). This receptor was obtained from a woman between 25 and 40 years old with Graves' hyperthyroidism. The source material was blood. CDR3 sequence reads: CASSEQGGGLNQPQHF. Written as DNA, the CDR3 is TGTGCCAGCAGTGAACAGGGTGGGGGGCTCAATCAGCCCCAGCATTTT.